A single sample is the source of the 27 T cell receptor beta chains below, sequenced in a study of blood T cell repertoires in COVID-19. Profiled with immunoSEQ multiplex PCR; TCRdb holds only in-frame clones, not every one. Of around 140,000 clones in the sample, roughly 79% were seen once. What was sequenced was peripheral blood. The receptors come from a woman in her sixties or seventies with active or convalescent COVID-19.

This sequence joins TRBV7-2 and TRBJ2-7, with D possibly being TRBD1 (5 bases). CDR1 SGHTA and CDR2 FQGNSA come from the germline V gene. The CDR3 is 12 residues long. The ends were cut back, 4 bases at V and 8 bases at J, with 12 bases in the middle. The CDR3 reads CASSYRQTQQYF. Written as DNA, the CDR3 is TGTGCCAGCAGCTACAGACAGACGCAGCAGTACTTC. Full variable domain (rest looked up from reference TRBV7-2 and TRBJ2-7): GAGVSQSPSNKVTEKGKDVELRCDPISGHTALYWYRQSLGQGLEFLIYFQGNSAPDKSGLPSDRFSAERTGGSVSTLTIQRTQQEDSAVYLCASSYRQTQQYFGPGTRLTVT.

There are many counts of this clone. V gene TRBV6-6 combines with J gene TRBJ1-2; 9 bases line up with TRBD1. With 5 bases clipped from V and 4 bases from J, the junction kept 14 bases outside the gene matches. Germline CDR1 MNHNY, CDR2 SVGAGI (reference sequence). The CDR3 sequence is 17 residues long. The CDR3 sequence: CASSPTITGTGTYGYTF. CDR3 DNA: TGTGCCAGCAGTCCTACCATAACCGGGACAGGGACCTATGGCTACACCTTC.

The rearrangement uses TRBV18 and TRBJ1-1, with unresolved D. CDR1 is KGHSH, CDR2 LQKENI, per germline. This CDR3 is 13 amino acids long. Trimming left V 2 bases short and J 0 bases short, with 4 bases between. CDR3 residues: CASSPLMNTEAFF. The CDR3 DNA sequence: TGTGCCAGCTCACCATTAATGAACACTGAAGCTTTCTTT.

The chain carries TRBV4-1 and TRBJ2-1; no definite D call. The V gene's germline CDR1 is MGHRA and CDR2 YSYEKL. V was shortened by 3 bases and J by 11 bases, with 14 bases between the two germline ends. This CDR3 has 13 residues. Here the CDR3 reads CASSQTPVEKQFF. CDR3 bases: TGCGCCAGCAGCCAGACACCAGTCGAGAAGCAGTTCTTC.

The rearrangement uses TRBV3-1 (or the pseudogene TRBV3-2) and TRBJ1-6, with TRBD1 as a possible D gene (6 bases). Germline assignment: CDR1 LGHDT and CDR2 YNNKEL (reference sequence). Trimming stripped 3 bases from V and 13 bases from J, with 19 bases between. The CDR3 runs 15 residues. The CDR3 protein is CASSQRSLQGLPLHF. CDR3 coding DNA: TGTGCCAGCAGCCAGAGATCGCTACAGGGTCTCCCCCTCCACTTT.

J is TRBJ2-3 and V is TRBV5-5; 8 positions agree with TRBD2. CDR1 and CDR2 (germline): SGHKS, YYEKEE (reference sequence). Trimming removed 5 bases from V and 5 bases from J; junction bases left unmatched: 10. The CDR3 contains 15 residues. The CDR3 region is CASSTSGTSLDTQYF. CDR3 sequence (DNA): TGTGCCAGCAGTACCTCCGGGACTAGTCTAGATACGCAGTATTTT.

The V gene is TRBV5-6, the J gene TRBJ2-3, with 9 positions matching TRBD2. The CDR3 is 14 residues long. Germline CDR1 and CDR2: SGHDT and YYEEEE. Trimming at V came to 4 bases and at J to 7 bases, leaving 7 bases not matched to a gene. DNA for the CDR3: TGTGCCAGCAGCCGGGCGGGGACTAGCCATACGCAGTATTTT. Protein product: CASSRAGTSHTQYF.

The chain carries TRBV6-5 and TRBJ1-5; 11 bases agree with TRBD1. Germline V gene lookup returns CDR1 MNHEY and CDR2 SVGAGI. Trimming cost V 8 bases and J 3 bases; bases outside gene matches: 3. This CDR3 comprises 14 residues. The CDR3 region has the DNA TGTGCCAGCTTGGGACAGGGGGTCAATCAGCCCCAGCATTTT. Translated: CASLGQGVNQPQHF.

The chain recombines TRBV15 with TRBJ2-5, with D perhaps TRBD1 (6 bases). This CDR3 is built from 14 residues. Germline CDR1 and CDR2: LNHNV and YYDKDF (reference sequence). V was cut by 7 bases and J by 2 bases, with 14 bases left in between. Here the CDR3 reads CATKIQGLQETQYF. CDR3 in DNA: TGTGCCACCAAAATTCAGGGGCTTCAAGAGACCCAGTACTTC.

The CDR3 DNA follows: TGTGCCAGCACCCACGGGAACCAAGAGACCCAGTACTTC. Translation: CASTHGNQETQYF. V and J are TRBV7-2 and TRBJ2-5; perhaps TRBD2 as D (5 bases). This CDR3 has 13 amino acids. V shed 7 bases and J shed 0 bases, with 9 bases lying between them. Germline CDR1 is SGHTA and CDR2 is FQGNSA.

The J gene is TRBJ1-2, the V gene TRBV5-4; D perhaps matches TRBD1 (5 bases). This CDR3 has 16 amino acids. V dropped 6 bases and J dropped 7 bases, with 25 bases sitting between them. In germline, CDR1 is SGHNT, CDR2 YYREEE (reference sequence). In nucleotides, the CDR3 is TGTGCCAGCACAAACCTTGACTTGGGGAGGGGCCGTGGCTACACCTTC. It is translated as CASTNLDLGRGRGYTF.

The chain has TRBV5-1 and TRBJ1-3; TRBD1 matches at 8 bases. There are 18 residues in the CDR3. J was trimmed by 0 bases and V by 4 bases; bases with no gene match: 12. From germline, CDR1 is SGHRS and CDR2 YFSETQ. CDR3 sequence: CASSQGPGGRSSGNTIYF. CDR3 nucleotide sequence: TGCGCCAGCAGCCAAGGCCCAGGGGGCAGGAGCTCTGGAAACACCATATATTTT. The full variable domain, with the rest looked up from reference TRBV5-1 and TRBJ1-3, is KAGVTQTPRYLIKTRGQQVTLSCSPISGHRSVSWYQQTPGQGLQFLFEYFSETQRNKGNFPGRFSGRQFSNSRSEMNVSTLELGDSALYLCASSQGPGGRSSGNTIYFGEGSWLTVV.

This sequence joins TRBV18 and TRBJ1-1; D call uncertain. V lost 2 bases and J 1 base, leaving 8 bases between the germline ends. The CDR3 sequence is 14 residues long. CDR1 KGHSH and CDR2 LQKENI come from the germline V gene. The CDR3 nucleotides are TGTGCCAGCTCACCAACCCCAGGGAACACTGAAGCTTTCTTT. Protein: CASSPTPGNTEAFF.

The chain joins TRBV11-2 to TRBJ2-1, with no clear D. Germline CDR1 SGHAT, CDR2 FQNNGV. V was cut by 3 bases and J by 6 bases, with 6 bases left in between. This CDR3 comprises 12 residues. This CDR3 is CASSFLGNEQFF. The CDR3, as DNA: TGTGCCAGCAGCTTTCTAGGCAATGAGCAGTTCTTC.

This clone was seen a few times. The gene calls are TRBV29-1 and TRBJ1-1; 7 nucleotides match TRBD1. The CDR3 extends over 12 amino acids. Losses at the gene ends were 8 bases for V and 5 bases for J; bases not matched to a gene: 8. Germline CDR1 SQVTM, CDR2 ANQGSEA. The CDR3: CSTNRGETEAFF. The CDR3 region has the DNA TGCAGCACTAACAGGGGTGAAACTGAAGCTTTCTTT.

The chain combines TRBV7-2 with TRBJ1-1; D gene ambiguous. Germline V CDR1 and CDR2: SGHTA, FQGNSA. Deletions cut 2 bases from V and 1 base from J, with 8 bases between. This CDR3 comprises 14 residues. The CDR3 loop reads CASSLLPGNTEAFF. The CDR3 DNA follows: TGTGCCAGCAGCTTACTGCCCGGGAACACTGAAGCTTTCTTT.

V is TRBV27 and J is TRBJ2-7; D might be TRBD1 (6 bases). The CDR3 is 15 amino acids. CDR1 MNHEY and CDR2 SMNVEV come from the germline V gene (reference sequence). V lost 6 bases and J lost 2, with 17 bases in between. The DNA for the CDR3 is TGTGCCAGCAGAAGAAAGACAGGAGAAGCCTACGAGCAGTACTTC. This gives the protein CASRRKTGEAYEQYF.

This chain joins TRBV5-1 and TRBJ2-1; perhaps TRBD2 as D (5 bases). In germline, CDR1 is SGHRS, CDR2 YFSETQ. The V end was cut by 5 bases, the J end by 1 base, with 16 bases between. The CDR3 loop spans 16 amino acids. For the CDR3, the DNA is TGCGCCAGCAGTCCCATGAGCGGTAAATCCTACAATGAGCAGTTCTTC. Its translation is CASSPMSGKSYNEQFF.

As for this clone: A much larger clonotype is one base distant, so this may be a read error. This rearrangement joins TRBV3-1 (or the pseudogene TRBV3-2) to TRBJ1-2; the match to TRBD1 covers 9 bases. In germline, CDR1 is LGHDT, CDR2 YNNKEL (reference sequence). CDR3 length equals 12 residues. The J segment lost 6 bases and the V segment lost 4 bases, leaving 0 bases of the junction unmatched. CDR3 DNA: TGTGCCAGCAGCCGGACAGGGGATGGCTACACCTTC. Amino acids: CASSRTGDGYTF.

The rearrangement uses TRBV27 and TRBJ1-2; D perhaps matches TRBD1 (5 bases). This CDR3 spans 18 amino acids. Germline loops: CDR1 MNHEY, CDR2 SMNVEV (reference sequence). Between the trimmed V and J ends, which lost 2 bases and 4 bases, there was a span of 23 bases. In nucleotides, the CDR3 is TGTGCCAGCAGTTTAAGCCCTCCGGGGGGAGTTTACCCCTATGGCTACACCTTC. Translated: CASSLSPPGGVYPYGYTF.

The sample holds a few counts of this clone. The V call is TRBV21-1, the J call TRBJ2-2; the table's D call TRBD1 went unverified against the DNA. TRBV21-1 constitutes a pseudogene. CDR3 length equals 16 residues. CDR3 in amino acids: CASSRRDKSNTGELFF. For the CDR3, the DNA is TGTGCCAGCAGCCGCCGGGACAAATCGAACACCGGGGAGCTGTTTTTT.

This CDR3 is CASSLYGQPSNTGELFF. CDR3 nucleotides: TGTGCCAGCAGCTTATATGGACAGCCTTCGAACACCGGGGAGCTGTTTTTT. The chain links TRBV7-2 to TRBJ2-2, with a possible D match to TRBD1 (6 bases). CDR1 and CDR2 (germline): SGHTA, FQGNSA. V was trimmed by 2 bases and J by 0 bases, leaving 13 bases between them. The CDR3 loop spans 17 amino acids.

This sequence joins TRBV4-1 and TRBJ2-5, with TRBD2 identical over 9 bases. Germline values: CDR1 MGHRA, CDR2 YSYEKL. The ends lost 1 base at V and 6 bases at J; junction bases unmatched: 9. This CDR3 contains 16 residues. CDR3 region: CASSQGTSALLKTQYF. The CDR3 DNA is TGCGCCAGCAGCCAAGGGACTAGCGCCCTCTTGAAGACCCAGTACTTC.

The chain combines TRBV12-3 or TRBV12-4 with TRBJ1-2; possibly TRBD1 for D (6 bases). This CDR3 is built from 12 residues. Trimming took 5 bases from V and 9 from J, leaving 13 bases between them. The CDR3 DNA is TGTGCCAGCAGTCTCACAGGGAATAGCTACACCTTC. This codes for CASSLTGNSYTF.

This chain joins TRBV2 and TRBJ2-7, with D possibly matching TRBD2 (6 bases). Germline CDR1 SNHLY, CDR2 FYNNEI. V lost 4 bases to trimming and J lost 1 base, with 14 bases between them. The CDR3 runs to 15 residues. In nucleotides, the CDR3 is TGTGCCAGCAGTGTTGGGCGGGGACCTTCCTACGAGCAGTACTTC. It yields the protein CASSVGRGPSYEQYF.

Here the CDR3 reads CASSLGGDPYEQYF. The CDR3 region has the DNA TGTGCCAGCAGCTTAGGGGGGGACCCCTACGAGCAGTACTTC. The chain employs TRBV7-9 and TRBJ2-7, with D possibly being TRBD2 (6 bases). Trimming stripped 1 base from V and 2 bases from J, with 9 bases between. The CDR3 is made up of 14 amino acids. Germline V CDR1 and CDR2: SEHNR, FQNEAQ (reference sequence).

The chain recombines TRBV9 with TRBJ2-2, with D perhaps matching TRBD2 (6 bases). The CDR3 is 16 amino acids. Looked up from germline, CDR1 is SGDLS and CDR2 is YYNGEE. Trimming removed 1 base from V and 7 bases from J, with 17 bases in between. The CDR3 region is CASSVLAGGAVGELFF. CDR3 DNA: TGTGCCAGCAGCGTACTTGCAGGAGGGGCTGTCGGGGAGCTGTTTTTT. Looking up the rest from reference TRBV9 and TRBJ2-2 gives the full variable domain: DSGVTQTPKHLITATGQRVTLRCSPRSGDLSVYWYQQSLDQGLQFLIQYYNGEERAKGNILERFSAQQFPDLHSELNLSSLELGDSALYFCASSVLAGGAVGELFFGEGSRLTVL.